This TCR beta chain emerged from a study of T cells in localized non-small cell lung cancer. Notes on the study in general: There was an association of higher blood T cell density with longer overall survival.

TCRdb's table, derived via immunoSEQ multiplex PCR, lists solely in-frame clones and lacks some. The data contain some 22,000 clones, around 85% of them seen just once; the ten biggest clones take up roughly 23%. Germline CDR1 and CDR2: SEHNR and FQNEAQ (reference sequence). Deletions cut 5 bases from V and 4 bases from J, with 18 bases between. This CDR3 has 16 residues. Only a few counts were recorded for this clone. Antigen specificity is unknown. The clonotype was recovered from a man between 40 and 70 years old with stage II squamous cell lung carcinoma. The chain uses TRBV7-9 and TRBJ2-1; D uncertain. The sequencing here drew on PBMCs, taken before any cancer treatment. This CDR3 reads CASSPPFRTWYNEQFF. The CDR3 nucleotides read TGTGCCAGCAGCCCCCCCTTTCGGACGTGGTACAATGAGCAGTTCTTC.